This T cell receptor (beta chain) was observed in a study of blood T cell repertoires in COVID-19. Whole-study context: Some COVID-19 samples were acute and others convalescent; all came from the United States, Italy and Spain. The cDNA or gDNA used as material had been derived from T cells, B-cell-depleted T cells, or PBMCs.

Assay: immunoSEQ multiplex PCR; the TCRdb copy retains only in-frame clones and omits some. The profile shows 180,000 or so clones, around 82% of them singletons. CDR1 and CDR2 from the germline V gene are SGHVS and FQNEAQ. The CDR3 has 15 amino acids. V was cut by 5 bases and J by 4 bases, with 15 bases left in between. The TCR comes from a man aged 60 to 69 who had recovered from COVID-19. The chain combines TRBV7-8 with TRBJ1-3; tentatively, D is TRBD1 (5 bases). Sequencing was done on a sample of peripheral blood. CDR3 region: CASSPETDWGNTIYF. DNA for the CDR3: TGTGCCAGCAGCCCGGAGACAGACTGGGGAAACACCATATATTTT. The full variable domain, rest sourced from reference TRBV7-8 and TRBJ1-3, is GAGVSQSPRYKVAKRGQDVALRCDPISGHVSLFWYQQALGQGPEFLTYFQNEAQLDKSGLPSDRFFAERPEGSVSTLKIQRTQQEDSAVYLCASSPETDWGNTIYFGEGSWLTVV.